This note documents a single T cell receptor (beta chain) sequence. In germline, CDR1 is MNHEY, CDR2 SMNVEV (reference sequence). This CDR3 contains 16 residues. Trimming shortened V by 5 bases and J by 4 bases, and 15 bases separated the two germline ends. Assay used: immunoSEQ multiplex PCR; TCRdb lists only in-frame clones, some missing. Among approximately 65,000 clones, 88% were seen once, and the ten largest hold less than 9.5%. The data stem from a study of T cell responses to AZD1222 COVID-19 vaccine. Source: peripheral blood, taken on day 0 of AZD1222 vaccination. The receptor was isolated from an adult in good health. The genes are TRBV27 and TRBJ2-6; possibly TRBD2 for D (6 bases). The CDR3 reads CASSPRGIAGANVLTF. The CDR3 nucleotides are TGTGCCAGCAGTCCTCGGGGGATAGCGGGGGCCAACGTCCTGACTTTC.